What follows are 8 T cell receptor beta chains derived from one specimen sequenced in a study of CD8+ T cells in alopecia areata. Following RNA extraction, reverse transcription yielded cDNA that acted as the sequencing template. Clones were read by immunoSEQ multiplex PCR, and TCRdb kept only the in-frame ones, dropping some. The data show 110,000 to 150,000 clones, about half seen once. Sequencing used CD4+ T cells sorted from blood, obtained at week 0. Receptors were obtained from a human donor with alopecia areata.

This chain uses TRBV29-1 with TRBJ2-5; 7 nucleotides align to TRBD1. J lost 3 bases, V lost 1 base, and 2 bases had no gene match. CDR3 length equals 13 residues. Germline CDR1 and CDR2: SQVTM and ANQGSEA. The CDR3, as DNA: TGCAGCGTTGAAGGGCAGGGGGAAGAGACCCAGTACTTC. Translating it yields CSVEGQGEETQYF.

The rearrangement joins TRBV2 to TRBJ2-7; perhaps TRBD2 as D (5 bases). This CDR3 has 14 amino acids. CDR1 is SNHLY and CDR2 is FYNNEI in the germline V gene. V was shortened by 10 bases and J by 1 base, with 17 bases between the two germline ends. CDR3 bases: TGTGCCATACTACTAGAAGCAACATCCTACGAGCAGTACTTC. Protein sequence: CAILLEATSYEQYF.

V is TRBV19 and J is TRBJ2-7; 7 bases are a match to TRBD2. The CDR3 extends over 15 amino acids. Unmatched junction bases numbered 14, after V lost 6 bases and J lost 6 bases. The germline CDR1 and CDR2 sequences are LNHDA and SQIVND (reference sequence). The CDR3 here is CASSQTGGGGLEQYF. The CDR3 bases are TGTGCCAGTAGCCAAACGGGAGGCGGGGGTCTCGAGCAGTACTTC.

This chain uses TRBV30 with TRBJ1-1, with unresolved D. The germline gives CDR1 GTSNPN, CDR2 SVGIG (reference sequence). CDR3 length: 14 residues. The ends were cut back, 1 base at V and 5 bases at J, with 14 bases in the middle. The CDR3 here is CAWSGAGRWTEAFF. CDR3 nucleotides: TGTGCCTGGAGTGGAGCGGGGAGGTGGACTGAAGCTTTCTTT.

The chain employs TRBV29-1 and TRBJ1-2; no clear D gene. Deletions cut 6 bases from V and 6 bases from J, with 5 bases between. The germline CDR1 and CDR2 sequences are SQVTM and ANQGSEA. The CDR3 is 9 residues long. In nucleotides, the CDR3 is TGCAGCGTCCAGGATGGCTACACCTTC. This codes for CSVQDGYTF.

J is TRBJ2-1 and V is TRBV11-2, with no clear D. Between the trimmed V and J ends, which lost 0 bases and 2 bases, there was a span of 8 bases. CDR3 length equals 15 residues. CDR1 SGHAT and CDR2 FQNNGV come from the germline V gene. The CDR3 DNA reads as TGTGCCAGCAGCTTAGATCAGTTAGCCTACAATGAGCAGTTCTTC. It codes for CASSLDQLAYNEQFF.

Only one count was recorded for this clone. The CDR3 DNA is TGTGCCAGCAGCTTGACAGGTCGGAGCACTGAAGCTTTCTTT. It yields the protein CASSLTGRSTEAFF. This rearrangement joins TRBV5-4 to TRBJ1-1; D is possibly TRBD1 (5 bases). Germline CDR1 SGHNT, CDR2 YYREEE (reference sequence). Between the trimmed V and J ends, which lost 1 base and 4 bases, there was a span of 11 bases. This CDR3 has 14 amino acids. The whole variable domain, remainder taken from reference TRBV5-4 and TRBJ1-1, is ETGVTQSPTHLIKTRGQQVTLRCSSQSGHNTVSWYQQALGQGPQFIFQYYREEENGRGNFPPRFSGLQFPNYSSELNVNALELDDSALYLCASSLTGRSTEAFFGQGTRLTVV.

The rearrangement joins TRBV5-4 to TRBJ2-1; the D gene is possibly TRBD1 (5 bases). CDR3 length equals 15 residues. Trimming took off 0 bases at V and 2 bases at J, with 9 bases between the two ends. Looked up from germline, CDR1 is SGHNT and CDR2 is YYREEE (reference sequence). CDR3 protein: CASSLDRGTYNEQFF. As DNA, the CDR3 is TGTGCCAGCAGCTTGGATAGGGGTACCTACAATGAGCAGTTCTTC. Looking up the rest from reference TRBV5-4 and TRBJ2-1 gives the full variable domain: ETGVTQSPTHLIKTRGQQVTLRCSSQSGHNTVSWYQQALGQGPQFIFQYYREEENGRGNFPPRFSGLQFPNYSSELNVNALELDDSALYLCASSLDRGTYNEQFFGPGTRLTVL.